This TCR beta chain was documented in a study of response to subunit inactivated influenza vaccine. Study-wide findings and caveats: Authors proposed each seasonal influenza vaccination draws in few new T cells.

In the case of this clonotype: Antigen unknown. This sequence may be a read error, since a much larger clone differs from it by one base.

Each CDR3 protein is one row after TCRdb ran MiXCR on the RT-PCR reads. This table has over 450,000 distinct CDR3 sequences, roughly 13% appearing once. The CDR3 length is 18 residues. The germline V gene encodes CDR1 SQVTM and CDR2 ANQGSEA. With 7 bases removed from V and 2 bases from J, the gap between germline ends came to 29 bases. This sequence was found in a man between 50 and 59 years old who received an inactivated influenza vaccine. The chain is built from TRBV29-1 and TRBJ1-2, with D perhaps TRBD1 (5 bases). The sample in question was PBMCs from blood, obtained roughly 48 days after vaccination. Here the CDR3 reads CSAPFHSSRDFENYGYTF. Written as DNA, the CDR3 is TGCAGCGCTCCTTTCCATTCTTCCCGGGACTTCGAAAACTATGGCTACACCTTC.